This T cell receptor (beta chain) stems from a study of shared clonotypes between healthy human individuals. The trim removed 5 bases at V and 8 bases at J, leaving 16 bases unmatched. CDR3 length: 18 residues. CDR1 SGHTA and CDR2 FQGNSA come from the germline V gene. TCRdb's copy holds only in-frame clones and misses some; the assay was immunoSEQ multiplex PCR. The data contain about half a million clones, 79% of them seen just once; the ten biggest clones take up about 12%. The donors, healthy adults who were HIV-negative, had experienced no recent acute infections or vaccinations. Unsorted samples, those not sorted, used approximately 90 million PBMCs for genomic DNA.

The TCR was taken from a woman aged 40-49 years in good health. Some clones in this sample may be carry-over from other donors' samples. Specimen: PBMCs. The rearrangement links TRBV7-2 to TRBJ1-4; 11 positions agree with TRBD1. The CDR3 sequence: CASSRPPGQGGFGEKLFF. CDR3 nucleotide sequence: TGTGCCAGCAGCCGACCTCCGGGACAGGGGGGGTTTGGGGAAAAACTGTTTTTT.